The 26 T cell receptor beta chains reported below all come from one sample, sequenced in a study of CD8+ T cells in alopecia areata. Sorting of pooled cutaneous lymph node cells was based on CD4, CD8alpha, NKG2D, NKG2ACE and other markers. Sequencing used cDNA as its template, made by extracting RNA and reverse transcribing it. TCRdb's copy holds only in-frame clones and misses some; the assay was immunoSEQ multiplex PCR. This sample shows 200,000 to 300,000 clones and no singletons; 0.9% to 1.5% rests with the ten largest. What was sequenced was CD4+ T cells sorted from a lymph node. The receptors originated from a C3H/HeJ mouse with alopecia areata. MHC haplotype here: H2-k.

This clone was detected only a few times. The gene symbols are mouse symbols. The read ends 4 residues early relative to the CDR3; the germline J gene fills the gap. The chain uses TRBV13-1 and TRBJ1-2; 10 bases line up with TRBD1. The germline V gene has CDR1 NSHNY and CDR2 SYGAGN. The CDR3 is 14 amino acids. The sequenced CDR3 bases are TGTGCCAGCAGTGCCTCGGGACAGGGGAGC. It encodes CASSASGQGS. The whole CDR3 reads CASSASGQGSDYTF.

Only a few counts were recorded for this clone. The genes are named according to mouse. With the read ending 4 residues before the CDR3 end, the germline J gene is used to fill in that end. This chain connects TRBV13-3 to TRBJ2-3; a weak D match, TRBD1 (6 bases). The CDR3 extends over 15 amino acids. Looked up from germline, CDR1 is NNHDY and CDR2 is SYVADS. V was pared by 4 bases and J by 0 bases, with 12 bases between. Incomplete CDR3 DNA: TGTGCCAGCAGTCCCCGACAGGCTAGTGCAGAA. Encoded protein: CASSPRQASAE. The whole CDR3 region reads CASSPRQASAETLYF.

With respect to this clone: The gene names given are mouse names. The read terminates 4 residues before the CDR3 end, so the remaining end is supplied by the germline J gene. This chain joins TRBV13-1 and TRBJ2-4; 10 nucleotides line up with TRBD1. The CDR3 has 14 residues. CDR1 NSHNY and CDR2 SYGAGN come from the germline V gene. This chain's CDR3 is CASSRDRGENTLYF. The part of the CDR3 DNA that was read is TGTGCCAGCAGTCGGGACAGGGGCGAAAAC.

As to this clone: Mouse gene names apply. The read ends 4 residues before the CDR3 terminus; that terminus is restored from the germline J gene. The chain recombines TRBV5 with TRBJ2-3; tentatively, D is TRBD1 or TRBD2 (6 bases each). Trimming left V 3 bases short and J 3 bases short, with 10 bases between. Germline CDR1 and CDR2: LGHNA and YNLKQL (reference sequence). There are 14 residues in the CDR3. Here the CDR3 reads CASSQGAWAETLYF. The DNA read from the CDR3 is TGTGCCAGCAGCCAGGGGGCCTGGGCAGAA.

Turning to this clone: The germline and genes are mouse ones. The observed sequence ends 4 residues before the CDR3 terminus, with the missing tail filled in from the germline J gene. The same CDR3 can be traced to other DNA sequences in this sample. The chain is built from TRBV13-1 and TRBJ2-1, with 7 bases fitting TRBD1. Germline V gene lookup returns CDR1 NSHNY and CDR2 SYGAGN. This CDR3 contains 14 residues. The J segment lost 1 base and the V segment lost 3 bases, leaving 1 base of the junction unmatched. This CDR3 reads CASSVQGNYAEQFF. The covered CDR3 bases are TGTGCCAGCAGTGTACAGGGGAACTATGCT.

Turning to this clone: Gene labels here are mouse ones. The CDR3 is cut off 4 residues early in the read; its end comes from the germline J gene. This sequence joins TRBV3 and TRBJ2-1, with D possibly being TRBD1 (8 bases). V shed 5 bases and J shed 1 base, with 18 bases lying between them. Germline V gene data show CDR1 as SNHLY and CDR2 as FYNGKV (reference sequence). This CDR3 has 17 amino acids. The CDR3 spells CASSLALQGGNYAEQFF. The sequenced part of the CDR3 DNA is TGTGCCAGCAGCCTGGCCCTACAGGGGGGGAACTATGCT.

Points on this clone: This may be a read error: a much more frequent sequence differs by one nucleotide. Gene names refer to mouse genes. The observed sequence ends 4 residues before the CDR3 terminus, with the missing tail filled in from the germline J gene. Other DNA sequences of this sample code for an identical CDR3. This sequence joins TRBV1 and TRBJ2-4; D is tentatively TRBD1 or TRBD2 (5 bases each). V was shortened by 0 bases and J by 3 bases, with 7 bases between the two germline ends. CDR1 NSQYPW and CDR2 LRSPGD come from the germline V gene (reference sequence). CDR3 length: 14 amino acids. CDR3 DNA, as far as it was read: TGCACCTGCAGTGCAGACAGGGACCAAAAC. This codes for CTCSADRDQN. The whole CDR3 is CTCSADRDQNTLYF.

Of note for this clone: Germline and genes: mouse. The CDR3 loop reads CASSLNPGQANTEVFF. The sequenced part of the CDR3 DNA is TGTGCCAGCAGCCTCAATCCGGGACAGGCAAACACA. This rearrangement joins TRBV14 to TRBJ1-1; the match to TRBD1 covers 8 bases. The read finishes 4 residues shy of the CDR3 end, and the germline J gene is used to complete it. This CDR3 is 16 amino acids long. Trimming cost V 5 bases and J 0 bases; bases outside gene matches: 9. Germline CDR1 reads SGHDT; CDR2 reads FRDEAV. Full variable domain (missing parts from reference TRBV14 and TRBJ1-1): EAGVTQSPRYAVLQEGQAVSFWCDPISGHDTLYWYQQPRDQGPQLLVYFRDEAVIDNSQLPSDRFSAVRPKGTNSTLKIQSAKQGDTATYLCASSLNPGQANTEVFFGKGTRLTVV.

Turning to this clone: Gene names are the mouse ones. Read data end 4 residues before the CDR3 end; the end is taken from the germline J gene. V gene TRBV13-2 combines with J gene TRBJ2-5; perhaps TRBD2 as D (5 bases). The CDR3 totals 14 residues. Germline V gene lookup returns CDR1 NNHNN and CDR2 SYGAGS (reference sequence). The CDR3 loop is CASGDGWGEDTQYF. CDR3 DNA (partial): TGTGCCAGCGGTGACGGTTGGGGAGAGGAC.

For this clone: Germline and genes here are mouse. The CDR3 end is not reached by the read, which stops 4 residues before it; the germline J gene fills it in. The sample has other DNA sequences that encode this CDR3 too. The genes are TRBV13-2 and TRBJ1-2; 8 bases fit TRBD1. The germline CDR1 and CDR2 sequences are NNHNN and SYGAGS (reference sequence). The CDR3 loop spans 15 amino acids. J gave up 0 bases and V 1 base, and 2 bases lay outside the gene matches. The CDR3 spells CASGDPGQANSDYTF. The CDR3 DNA, read in part, is TGTGCCAGCGGTGATCCGGGACAGGCAAACTCC.

There are a few counts of this clone. The germline and genes are mouse ones. The read finishes 4 residues shy of the CDR3 end, and the germline J gene is used to complete it. V gene TRBV1 combines with J gene TRBJ2-5; D is possibly TRBD1 (6 bases). Germline V gene sequence: CDR1 NSQYPW, CDR2 LRSPGD (reference sequence). This CDR3 contains 15 residues. Trimming took 3 bases from V and 0 from J, leaving 10 bases between them. Incomplete CDR3 DNA: TGCACCTGCAGTGCCTCGGGACAAAACCAAGAC. Translating gives CTCSASGQNQD. The complete CDR3 protein is CTCSASGQNQDTQYF.

This clone was seen only a few times. Gene names denote mouse genes. The read is 4 residues too short to cover the CDR3 end, so that end is filled in from the germline J gene. The chain combines TRBV5 with TRBJ2-2, with 8 positions matching TRBD2. The CDR3 runs to 16 residues. In germline, CDR1 is LGHNA, CDR2 YNLKQL (reference sequence). The V gene end was trimmed by 1 base and the J gene end by 4 bases; junction bases not matched to a gene: 5. CDR3 DNA, as far as it was read: TGTGCCAGCAGCCAAGTTTCTGGGGGGCCCACCGGG. Translated: CASSQVSGGPTG. The complete CDR3 protein is CASSQVSGGPTGQLYF.

The table lists this clone with a few counts. Germline and genes here are mouse. The CDR3 end falls 4 residues outside the read, so it is completed with the germline J gene. This sample includes further DNA sequences coding for the same CDR3. This chain connects TRBV13-2 to TRBJ2-2, with 8 bases fitting TRBD2. This CDR3 region has 16 residues. Trimming took 3 bases from V and 0 from J; bases not matched to a gene: 4. Germline V lookup: CDR1 NNHNN, CDR2 SYGAGS (reference sequence). CDR3 protein: CASGGDWGANTGQLYF. The sequenced part of the CDR3 DNA is TGTGCCAGCGGTGGAGACTGGGGAGCAAACACCGGG.

In the case of this clone: Mouse names are used for the genes. The read falls 4 residues short of the CDR3 end, and the missing part is taken from the germline J gene. The V and J genes are TRBV1 and TRBJ2-7, with 7 bases matching TRBD2. CDR3 length: 14 residues. Germline V gene lookup returns CDR1 NSQYPW and CDR2 LRSPGD (reference sequence). CDR3 in amino acids: CTCSAGLGLYEQYF. The DNA read from the CDR3 is TGCACCTGCAGTGCAGGACTGGGCCTTTAT.

A few counts support this clone. All gene names here are mouse names. The read ends 4 residues shy of where the CDR3 ends; the end is completed using the germline J gene. The rearrangement joins TRBV5 to TRBJ2-7, with 8 bases aligning to TRBD1. Germline assignment: CDR1 LGHNA and CDR2 YNLKQL (reference sequence). The CDR3 has 14 residues. J lost 0 bases, V lost 4 bases, and 2 bases had no gene match. The part of the CDR3 DNA that was read is TGTGCCAGCAGCCCACAGGGGGACTCCTAT. Its translation is CASSPQGDSY. The entire CDR3 protein is CASSPQGDSYEQYF.

A note on this clone: Given a much more abundant clone one base away, this may be a read error. Gene names and germline match the mouse. The CDR3 DNA, read in part, is TGTGCTAGCAGTCCCGGGACAGGGGACTCC. Its translation is CASSPGTGDS. The entire CDR3 protein reads CASSPGTGDSDYTF. The J gene is TRBJ1-2, the V gene TRBV29; TRBD1 agrees at 10 bases. The CDR3 is cut off 4 residues early in the read; its end comes from the germline J gene. This CDR3 comprises 14 residues. The germline CDR1 and CDR2 sequences are MSHET and SYDVDS. V lost 5 bases and J lost 3; bases outside the gene matches: 3.

Remarks on this clone: The genes and germline here are from mouse. Sequencing ends 4 residues short of the CDR3 end; the germline J gene provides the rest. The same CDR3 also results from other DNA sequences found in this sample. The genes are TRBV5 and TRBJ2-7; 7 bases map to TRBD2. CDR1 LGHNA and CDR2 YNLKQL come from the germline V gene (reference sequence). The CDR3 is 14 residues long. CDR3 DNA, as far as it was read: TGTGCCAGCAGCCAAGTGGGGGGAGGATAT. Encoded protein: CASSQVGGGY. The entire CDR3 sequence reads CASSQVGGGYEQYF.

As regards this clone: Germline and genes: mouse. The read finishes 4 residues shy of the CDR3 end, and the germline J gene is used to complete it. The chain is built from TRBV17 and TRBJ2-7; TRBD2 matches at 7 bases. The CDR3 loop spans 16 amino acids. Germline V gene data show CDR1 as MNHDT and CDR2 as YYDKIL. V lost 1 base to trimming and J lost 0 bases; unmatched junction nucleotides: 6. CDR3 DNA, as far as it was read: TGTGCTAGCAGTAGAGTCCGGGGGGGGAGCTCCTAT. Amino acids: CASSRVRGGSSY. The entire CDR3 is CASSRVRGGSSYEQYF.

As concerns this clone: This clone may be a read error of a much larger clone one base away. Gene and germline names: mouse. Read data end 4 residues before the CDR3 end; the end is taken from the germline J gene. The same CDR3 can be traced to other DNA sequences in this sample. The chain combines TRBV5 with TRBJ1-1; D possibly corresponds to TRBD1 (5 bases). CDR3 size: 13 residues. Trimming took off 2 bases at V and 1 base at J, with 5 bases between the two ends. The germline CDR1 and CDR2 sequences are LGHNA and YNLKQL (reference sequence). Incomplete CDR3 DNA: TGTGCCAGCAGCCAACAGGGAAACACA. As protein: CASSQQGNT. The full CDR3 protein reads CASSQQGNTEVFF.

As concerns this clone: Gene labels here are mouse ones. With the read ending 4 residues before the CDR3 end, the germline J gene is used to fill in that end. The V call is TRBV1, the J call TRBJ2-3, with TRBD2 matching over 10 bases. CDR3 size: 16 residues. V lost 0 bases, J lost 4 bases, and 4 bases stayed unmatched. CDR1 is NSQYPW and CDR2 is LRSPGD in the germline V gene (reference sequence). CDR3 loop: CTCSADLGGRSETLYF. The DNA read from the CDR3 is TGCACCTGCAGTGCAGATCTGGGGGGGCGCTCAGAA.

This clone showed up just a few times. Germline and genes: mouse. This same CDR3 is encoded by further DNA sequences in the sample. The sequenced CDR3 bases are TGTGCCAGCAGCCCAGGACTGGGGGGCTAT. Translation: CASSPGLGGY. The CDR3, in full, reads CASSPGLGGYEQYF. The chain combines TRBV5 with TRBJ2-7, with 11 bases aligning to TRBD2. The observed sequence ends 4 residues before the CDR3 terminus, with the missing tail filled in from the germline J gene. The trim removed 4 bases at V and 3 bases at J, leaving 2 bases unmatched. This CDR3 has 14 amino acids. The V gene's germline CDR1 is LGHNA and CDR2 YNLKQL (reference sequence).

This clone was counted between two and nine times. The germline and genes are mouse ones. With the read ending 4 residues before the CDR3 end, the germline J gene is used to fill in that end. Within the sample, other DNA sequences also encode this same CDR3. The chain is built from TRBV13-1 and TRBJ2-3, with D hard to call. The CDR3 spans 14 residues. Germline V gene lookup returns CDR1 NSHNY and CDR2 SYGAGN. V dropped 2 bases and J dropped 0 bases, with 7 bases sitting between them. The part of the CDR3 DNA that was read is TGTGCCAGCAGTGACCCGTCTAGTGCAGAA. Translated: CASSDPSSAE. From start to end, the CDR3 is CASSDPSSAETLYF.

Concerning this clone: Genes here carry mouse names. The DNA ends 4 residues before the CDR3 does, and the rest of the CDR3 is filled in from the germline J gene. V and J are TRBV19 and TRBJ2-7; D perhaps matches TRBD2 (7 bases). The CDR3 has 15 amino acids. Germline assignment: CDR1 FNHDT and CDR2 SITEND (reference sequence). The CDR3 bases that were read are TGTGCCAGCAGTATAACCTCCGGGGGGCTATAT. Protein product: CASSITSGGLY. The full CDR3 reads CASSITSGGLYEQYF.

This clone was found a few times. Gene names and germline refer to mouse. The CDR3 end lies 4 residues beyond the end of the read and is filled in from the germline J gene. The chain joins TRBV13-3 to TRBJ2-2; 7 nucleotides line up with TRBD1. Germline CDR1 NNHDY, CDR2 SYVADS. The trim removed 5 bases at V and 2 bases at J, leaving 3 bases unmatched. CDR3 length: 14 residues. CDR3 bases read: TGTGCCAGCAGCCGGGACAGTAACACCGGG. Translation gives CASSRDSNTG. The whole CDR3 reads CASSRDSNTGQLYF.

Points on this clone: These gene names are mouse names. The CDR3 extends 4 residues past the end of the read, so its final part is completed from the germline J gene. The same CDR3 can be traced to other DNA sequences in this sample. The chain couples TRBV1 to TRBJ1-2; 7 positions match TRBD1. Germline CDR1 NSQYPW, CDR2 LRSPGD (reference sequence). The CDR3 has 16 residues. With 0 bases clipped from V and 0 bases from J, the junction kept 4 bases outside the gene matches. The CDR3 sequence is CTCSADPGQTNSDYTF. Incomplete CDR3 DNA: TGCACCTGCAGTGCAGATCCGGGACAGACAAACTCC.

This clone has more than one count but fewer than ten. Mouse names are used for the genes. The read ends 4 residues before the CDR3 terminus; that terminus is restored from the germline J gene. The J gene is TRBJ2-1, the V gene TRBV14, with TRBD2 identical over 8 bases. The CDR3 is 14 amino acids. In germline, CDR1 is SGHDT, CDR2 FRDEAV. Trimming took 2 bases from V and 3 from J; bases not matched to a gene: 1. The covered CDR3 bases are TGTGCCAGCAGTTTACTGGGGGTCTATGCT. Translated, it gives CASSLLGVYA. The whole CDR3 protein reads CASSLLGVYAEQFF.